This TCR beta chain was recorded in a study of cytomegalovirus exposure and HLA in healthy donors. Germline CDR1 is LGHNA and CDR2 is YSLEER. V gave up 0 bases and J gave up 12 bases, with 17 bases separating them. This CDR3 has 14 amino acids. This PCR relied on a set of 60 Vbeta primers and 13 Jbeta primers. Clones were sequenced by immunoSEQ multiplex PCR, and TCRdb holds only the in-frame ones, with some missing. This table has fewer than 250,000 clones, 70% to 80% appearing once. The specimen was PBMCs. The chain combines TRBV4-3 with TRBJ1-2; possibly TRBD1 for D (5 bases). The TCR was taken from a woman aged 25 to 39 in good health and CMV-seropositive. The CDR3 reads CASSQERARGGNTF. Written as DNA, the CDR3 is TGCGCCAGCAGCCAAGAGAGGGCTCGGGGGGGGAACACCTTC.